This TCR beta chain was identified during a study of shared clonotypes between healthy human individuals. Findings and limits, study-wide: Generation probabilities of non-shared clonotypes were lower (relative to those shared by all four donors).

Each sorted subset replicate got 200 ng genomic DNA, roughly 27,000 genomes. In the source study's methods: There were no quality scores in the junction-only immunoSEQ sequences, so filtering differed. Only in-frame clones appear in the TCRdb table, and some are missing; sequencing was by immunoSEQ multiplex PCR. The DNA was the basis for D and trimming; V, J and clone size are from that table. The sample includes about a million clones, 70% to 80% of them seen just once. This clone was picked up a small number of times. Its specificity is not known. Donors, healthy HIV-negative adults, lacked recent acute infections or vaccinations. V gave up 8 bases and J gave up 6 bases, with 20 bases separating them. This CDR3 spans 15 amino acids. Germline-derived CDR1 and CDR2 are SGHNT and YENEEA.

This chain links TRBV11-3 with TRBJ2-1; D is possibly TRBD2 (5 bases). This TCR was recovered from a man younger than 35 in good health. Some clones in this sample may be carry-over from other donors' samples. Material: memory CD4+ T cells from PBMCs. Subset defined: CD45RA-negative fraction. DNA of the CDR3: TGTGCCAGCTCGACCGGGAACGGTAAAGGCAATGAGCAGTTCTTC. Amino acids: CASSTGNGKGNEQFF.